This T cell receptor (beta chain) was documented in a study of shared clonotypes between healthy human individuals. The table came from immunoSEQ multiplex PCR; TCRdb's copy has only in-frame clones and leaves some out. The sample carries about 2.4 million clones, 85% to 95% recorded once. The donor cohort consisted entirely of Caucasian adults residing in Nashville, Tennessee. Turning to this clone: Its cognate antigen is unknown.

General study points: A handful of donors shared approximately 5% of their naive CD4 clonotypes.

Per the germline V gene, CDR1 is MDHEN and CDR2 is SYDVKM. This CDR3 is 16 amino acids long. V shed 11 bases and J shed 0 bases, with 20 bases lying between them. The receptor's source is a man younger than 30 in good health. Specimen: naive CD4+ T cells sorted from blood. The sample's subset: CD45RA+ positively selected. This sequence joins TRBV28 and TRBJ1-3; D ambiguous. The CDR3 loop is CAHGVGGSSSGNTIYF. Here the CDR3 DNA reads TGTGCCCACGGGGTGGGAGGGAGCTCCTCTGGAAACACCATATATTTT.